The entry below describes one T cell receptor beta chain. What it binds is unknown. During the collection period, no donor immune events like infections were recorded. Here immunoSEQ multiplex PCR was the method, and the copy in TCRdb shows in-frame clones only, minus some. The repertoire holds tens of thousands of clones, with about 88% as singletons. The data are from a study of identifying expanded T cells in peripheral blood. The CDR3 sequence is 18 residues long. Germline assignment: CDR1 SGHRS and CDR2 YFSETQ. V shed 0 bases and J shed 2 bases, with 21 bases lying between them. Study-wide findings and caveats: Approximately two-week clone count variance significantly increased as total template count grew. Over approximately two and four weeks, about 15 and 18 clones changed, versus approximately 1.2 between replicates.

The receptor was isolated from a person aged 18 to 70 in good health. The J gene is TRBJ2-7, the V gene TRBV5-1; D might be TRBD1 (6 bases). The material sequenced was blood. CDR3 in amino acids: CASSLGPSLSRGPYEQYF. Written as DNA, the CDR3 is TGCGCCAGCAGCTTGGGACCCTCGTTATCCAGGGGCCCCTACGAGCAGTACTTC.